Below, one TCR beta chain is given with its context. What it binds is not known. This sample stems from a study of OX40 agonist ivuxolimab in advanced cancers. Whole-study context: The group had a mean age of roughly 56 years, ranged from roughly 23 to 85, and was around 82% male. Findings and caveats of the study: Doses of 0.1 to 3.0 mg/kg were accompanied by clonal expansion of CD4+ and CD8+ blood T cells by week 6. On average, CD8+ T cells showed a greater number of expanded clones than CD4+.

The data were produced by immunoSEQ multiplex PCR, yet TCRdb's version contains in-frame clones alone and is incomplete. The sample holds tens of thousands of clones, roughly nine tenths seen once. Germline assignment: CDR1 SGHTA and CDR2 FQGTGA. The CDR3 is 13 amino acids. V dropped 2 bases and J dropped 6 bases, with 8 bases sitting between them. The rearrangement uses TRBV7-3 and TRBJ1-5; D is unresolved. This specimen consisted of CD4+ or CD8+ T cells sorted from blood, obtained in a trial of the OX40 agonist ivuxolimab. The source is an adult with an advanced solid tumor such as melanoma, head and neck, liver or kidney cancer. The CDR3 nucleotides read TGTGCCAGCAGCTTATCGTGGGGTCAGCCCCAGCATTTT. Protein product: CASSLSWGQPQHF. Variable domain in full (rest from reference TRBV7-3 and TRBJ1-5): GAGVSQTPSNKVTEKGKYVELRCDPISGHTALYWYRQSLGQGPEFLIYFQGTGAADDSGLPNDRFFAVRPEGSVSTLKIQRTERGDSAVYLCASSLSWGQPQHFGDGTRLSIL.